The entry that follows covers one T cell receptor (beta chain) sequence. Its matching antigen is unknown. TCRdb processed the RT-PCR reads anew with MiXCR; each CDR3 protein has one entry. This sample has about 190,000 distinct CDR3 sequences, with around an eighth found just once. These data come from a study of response to subunit inactivated influenza vaccine. This CDR3 spans 15 amino acids. Germline CDR1 reads SGHTA; CDR2 reads FQGTGA. The junction had 3 bases not matched to a gene; V was cut back by 4 bases and J by 7 bases. Study-level points and caveats: Authors suggested each seasonal flu vaccination may recruit only limited numbers of new T cells.

The chain couples TRBV7-3 to TRBJ2-1, with 14 bases identical to TRBD2. The starting material was CD8+ T cells sorted from PBMCs, obtained 5 to 6 days after vaccination. The source of this sequence is a man in his fifties or sixties who received an inactivated influenza vaccine. Here the CDR3 DNA reads TGTGCCAGCAGCTCGACTAGCGGGAGGGGAAATGAGCAGTTCTTC. The encoded protein is CASSSTSGRGNEQFF. Combining the CDR3 with reference TRBV7-3 and TRBJ2-1 gives the whole variable domain GAGVSQTPSNKVTEKGKYVELRCDPISGHTALYWYRQSLGQGPEFLIYFQGTGAADDSGLPNDRFFAVRPEGSVSTLKIQRTERGDSAVYLCASSSTSGRGNEQFFGPGTRLTVL.